The clone carrying this T cell receptor beta chain appeared many times. This specimen belongs to a study of spatial heterogeneity in lung cancer. Time point reported: sample taken at primary tumor resection. Unsorted samples of tumor, nontumor lung or frozen PBMC had their whole RNA sequenced. Every cDNA TCR molecule received its own unique molecular identifier. TCRdb fed the 5' RACE reads into MiXCR, producing one record per CDR3 protein. The sample includes some 15,000 distinct CDR3 sequences, around 15% of them seen just once. In germline, CDR1 is SGDLS, CDR2 YYNGEE. There are 14 residues in the CDR3. Trimming pared 1 base from V and 5 bases from J, leaving 9 bases between.

This receptor was identified in a male donor with early-stage non-small cell lung cancer. This chain uses TRBV9 with TRBJ2-2; D possibly corresponds to TRBD1 (6 bases). This specimen consisted of PBMCs, obtained at surgery. The CDR3 region is CASSVQGQTGELFF. The DNA of the CDR3 is TGTGCCAGCAGCGTACAGGGGCAGACCGGGGAGCTGTTTTTT.